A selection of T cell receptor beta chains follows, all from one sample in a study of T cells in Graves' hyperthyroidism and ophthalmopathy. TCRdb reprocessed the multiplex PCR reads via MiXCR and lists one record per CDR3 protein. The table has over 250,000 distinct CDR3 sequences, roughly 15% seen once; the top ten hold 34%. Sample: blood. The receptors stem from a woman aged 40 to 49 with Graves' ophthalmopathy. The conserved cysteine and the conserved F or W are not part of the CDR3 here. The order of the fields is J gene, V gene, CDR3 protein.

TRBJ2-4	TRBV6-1	ASEDRSKNIQY
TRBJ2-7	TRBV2	ASSEDRDRYEQY
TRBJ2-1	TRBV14	ASSQDWWGRESHNEQF
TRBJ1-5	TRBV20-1	SARPDRGGNQPQH
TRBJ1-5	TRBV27	ASSRVGNQPQH
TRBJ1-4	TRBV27	ASSSFSGQGEKLF
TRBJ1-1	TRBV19	ASRITGAVNTEAF
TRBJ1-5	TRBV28	ASSEQNQPQH
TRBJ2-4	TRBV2	ASSHSRGIAKNIQY
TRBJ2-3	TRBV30	AWSVTRRTDTQY
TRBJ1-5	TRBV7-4	ASSLGRLRNQPQH
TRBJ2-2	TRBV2	ASVPGLAGAGELF
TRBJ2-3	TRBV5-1	ASSPGGGSDTQY
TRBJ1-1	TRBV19	ASSIELPGGWPTEAF
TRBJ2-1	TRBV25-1	ASSAGTSGRTSSYNEQF
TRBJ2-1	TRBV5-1	ASSLNTLTNEQF
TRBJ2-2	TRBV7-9	ASSSGSRGELF
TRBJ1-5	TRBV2	ASSDGNRQSNQPQH
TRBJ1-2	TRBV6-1	ASSQQGTGYGYT
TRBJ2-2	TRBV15	ATSRPEGTGELF
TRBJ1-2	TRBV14	ASSQAPGEVGYT
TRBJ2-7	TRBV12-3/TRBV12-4	ASSPNRDRAYEQY
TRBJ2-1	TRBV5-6	ASSLLTSGRAFEQF
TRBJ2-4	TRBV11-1	ASSTTGGKNIQY
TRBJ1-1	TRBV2	ASSHVVRDEAF
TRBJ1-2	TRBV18	ASSQYRDGYT
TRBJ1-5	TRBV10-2	ASSEYTRGNQPQH
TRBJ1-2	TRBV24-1	ATSEEGSYT
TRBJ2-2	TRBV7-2	ASSYPGTNTGELF
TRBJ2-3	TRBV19	ASSLGPSGLIDTQY
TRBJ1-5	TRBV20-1	SARRNNQPQH
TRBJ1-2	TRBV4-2	ASSHPGTANYGYT
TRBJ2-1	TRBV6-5	ASSYSGRQENNEQF
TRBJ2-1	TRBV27	ASSFVPQVRSSYNEQF
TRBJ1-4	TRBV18	ASSLNRGSNEKLF
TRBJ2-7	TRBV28	ASSSTSNYEQY
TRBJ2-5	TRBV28	ASTGTAKETQY
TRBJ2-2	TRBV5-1	ASKKEGGPGELF
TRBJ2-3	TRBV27	ASSSLPLRGLTDTQY
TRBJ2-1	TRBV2	ASSLKGDNEQF
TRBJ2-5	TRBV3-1	ASSQSPASGGTQY
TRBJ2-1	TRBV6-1	ASSVETGLDEQF
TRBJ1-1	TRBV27	ASSFWDRGSSGEAF
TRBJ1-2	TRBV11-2	ASTGDRRNYGYT
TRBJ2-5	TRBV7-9	ASTIDRGRETQY
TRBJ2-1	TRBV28	ASSSSLESSYNEQF
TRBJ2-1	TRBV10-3	AISLKGGTQNNEQF
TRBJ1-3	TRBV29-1	SVGAENTIY
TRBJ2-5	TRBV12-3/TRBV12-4	ASSLALAGAGEQETQY
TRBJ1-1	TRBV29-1	SVAWTGGTEAF